A selection of T cell receptor beta chains follows, all from one sample in a study of cytomegalovirus exposure and HLA in healthy donors. Data came from immunoSEQ multiplex PCR; TCRdb stores just in-frame clones and leaves some out. Here the sample spans around 110,000 clones, around 64% being singletons. Sequencing was done on a sample of PBMCs. These TCRs come from a man aged 25-45 years in good health and CMV-seropositive. Both conserved end residues are part of each CDR3. D genes are given only for firm matches. Clone size is not always given. Where it is, it says once, few, many or a class for expanded clones.

D: TRBD1; J: TRBJ2-1; size: NA; V: TRBV18; CDR3: CASSPSGQGGNNEQFF; DNA: TGTGCCAGCTCACCGTCGGGACAGGGGGGAAACAATGAGCAGTTCTTC
D: NA; J: TRBJ1-2; size: once; V: TRBV5-4; CDR3: CASSLVGQPNYGYTF; DNA: TGTGCCAGCAGCTTGGTCGGACAGCCTAACTATGGCTACACCTTC
D: NA; J: TRBJ1-2; size: once; V: TRBV5-1; CDR3: CASSLDGTLGGYTF; DNA: TGCGCCAGCAGCTTGGACGGGACTCTGGGTGGCTACACCTTC
D: TRBD1; J: TRBJ2-7; size: few; V: TRBV28; CDR3: CASSHRGLVSYEQYF; DNA: TGTGCCAGCAGTCATAGGGGGCTTGTCTCCTACGAGCAGTACTTC
D: NA; J: TRBJ1-1; size: NA; V: TRBV27; CDR3: CASSSRTASGLFF; DNA: TGTGCCAGCAGTTCTCGGACAGCGTCCGGACTTTTCTTT
D: TRBD1; J: TRBJ1-5; size: NA; V: TRBV7-2; CDR3: CASSLDYRGYNQPQHF; DNA: TGTGCCAGCAGCTTAGACTACAGGGGATACAATCAGCCCCAGCATTTT
D: NA; J: TRBJ2-5; size: NA; V: TRBV9; CDR3: CASSVEGRQKETQYF; DNA: TGTGCCAGCAGCGTAGAGGGAAGACAGAAAGAGACCCAGTACTTC
D: TRBD1; J: TRBJ1-1; size: few; V: TRBV10-3; CDR3: CAISDNRDRRMNTEAFF; DNA: TGTGCCATCAGTGATAACCGGGACAGACGAATGAACACTGAAGCTTTCTTT
D: NA; J: TRBJ2-3; size: NA; V: TRBV4-3; CDR3: CASSQGEGRTDTQYF; DNA: TGCGCCAGCAGCCAAGGCGAGGGTCGCACAGATACGCAGTATTTT
D: NA; J: TRBJ1-5; size: NA; V: TRBV5-1; CDR3: CASSLGATGNQPQHF; DNA: TGCGCCAGCAGCTTGGGAGCTACAGGGAATCAGCCCCAGCATTTT
D: TRBD1; J: TRBJ1-2; size: NA; V: TRBV7-8; CDR3: CATQGAAVGYTF; DNA: TGTGCCACCCAGGGGGCTGCTGTAGGCTACACCTTC
D: NA; J: TRBJ1-1; size: NA; V: TRBV7-9; CDR3: CASSPKTDRYTEAFF; DNA: TGTGCCAGCAGCCCAAAGACAGATAGATACACTGAAGCTTTCTTT
D: TRBD2; J: TRBJ2-2; size: NA; V: TRBV2; CDR3: CASRLAGVRTNTGELFF; DNA: TGTGCCAGCCGACTAGCGGGAGTACGGACGAACACCGGGGAGCTGTTTTTT
D: TRBD1; J: TRBJ1-4; size: NA; V: TRBV5-1; CDR3: CASSLGTGGSNEKLFF; DNA: TGCGCCAGCAGCTTGGGGACAGGGGGCTCTAATGAAAAACTGTTTTTT
D: TRBD2; J: TRBJ2-3; size: NA; V: TRBV29-1; CDR3: CSVGREEGAKYF; DNA: TGCAGCGTTGGGCGGGAGGAAGGGGCGAAGTATTTT
D: NA; J: TRBJ2-3; size: NA; V: TRBV13; CDR3: CASSETSFRDTQYF; DNA: TGTGCCAGCAGCGAGACTAGTTTCAGAGATACGCAGTATTTT
D: NA; J: TRBJ1-6; size: NA; V: TRBV25-1; CDR3: CASSDLGKGYNSPLHF; DNA: TGTGCCAGCAGTGATCTCGGGAAGGGCTATAATTCACCCCTCCACTTT
D: NA; J: TRBJ2-3; size: NA; V: TRBV28; CDR3: CASSPSITSTDTQYF; DNA: TGTGCCAGCAGCCCCTCTATCACTAGCACAGATACGCAGTATTTT
D: TRBD1; J: TRBJ1-2; size: few; V: TRBV6-5; CDR3: CASRTGAELGYTF; DNA: TGTGCCAGCAGAACAGGGGCGGAATTGGGCTACACCTTC
D: NA; J: TRBJ2-2; size: few; V: TRBV7-2; CDR3: CASSLGPRWDGELFF; DNA: TGTGCCAGCAGCTTGGGGCCCCGATGGGACGGGGAGCTGTTTTTT
D: NA; J: TRBJ1-2; size: NA; V: TRBV19; CDR3: CASTENYGYTF; DNA: TGTGCCAGTACGGAGAACTATGGCTACACCTTC
D: TRBD1; J: TRBJ1-1; size: NA; V: TRBV29-1; CDR3: CSVEGGQGTEAFF; DNA: TGCAGCGTTGAAGGGGGACAGGGCACTGAAGCTTTCTTT
D: NA; J: TRBJ1-5; size: NA; V: TRBV18; CDR3: CASSPLAGGVGNQPQHF; DNA: TGTGCCAGCTCACCCCTTGCGGGGGGCGTGGGCAATCAGCCCCAGCATTTT
D: TRBD1; J: TRBJ1-1; size: NA; V: TRBV4-1; CDR3: CASSQAPHGGQGEAFF; DNA: TGCGCCAGCAGCCAAGCCCCTCATGGAGGACAGGGCGAAGCTTTCTTT
D: TRBD2; J: TRBJ2-5; size: NA; V: TRBV5-6; CDR3: CASSHGLAGLEETQYF; DNA: TGTGCCAGCAGCCACGGACTAGCGGGACTGGAAGAGACCCAGTACTTC
D: TRBD2; J: TRBJ2-3; size: NA; V: TRBV5-1; CDR3: CASSLGTSGGVTDTQYF; DNA: TGCGCCAGCAGCCTGGGGACTAGCGGGGGGGTGACAGATACGCAGTATTTT
D: NA; J: TRBJ1-1; size: NA; V: TRBV19; CDR3: CATRTAKSEAFF; DNA: TGTGCCACAAGGACAGCCAAGTCGGAAGCTTTCTTT
D: NA; J: TRBJ2-3; size: NA; V: TRBV2; CDR3: CASSEQRIAADTQYF; DNA: TGTGCCAGCAGTGAACAGAGGATAGCAGCGGATACGCAGTATTTT
D: NA; J: TRBJ1-1; size: few; V: TRBV18; CDR3: CASSPSGTEAFF; DNA: TGTGCCAGCTCACCCTCGGGCACTGAAGCTTTCTTT
D: NA; J: TRBJ1-2; size: NA; V: TRBV9; CDR3: CASSVDRNYGYTF; DNA: TGTGCCAGCAGCGTTGACAGAAACTATGGCTACACCTTC
D: NA; J: TRBJ1-1; size: few; V: TRBV4-3; CDR3: CASSQDSQGGTEAFF; DNA: TGCGCCAGCAGCCAAGATTCACAGGGTGGCACTGAAGCTTTCTTT
D: TRBD2; J: TRBJ2-7; size: NA; V: TRBV12-5; CDR3: CASGLVGGIGEQYF; DNA: TGTGCTAGTGGTTTGGTGGGAGGGATCGGCGAGCAGTACTTC
D: TRBD1; J: TRBJ1-5; size: NA; V: TRBV19; CDR3: CASSIGNRGRGQPQHF; DNA: TGTGCCAGTAGTATAGGGAACAGGGGGCGAGGTCAGCCCCAGCATTTT
D: TRBD1; J: TRBJ1-1; size: once; V: TRBV30; CDR3: CAWSRTGWDTEAFF; DNA: TGTGCCTGGAGTCGGACAGGGTGGGACACTGAAGCTTTCTTT
D: NA; J: TRBJ1-6; size: few; V: TRBV5-6; CDR3: CASSLKGGAQDNSPLHF; DNA: TGTGCCAGCAGCTTGAAAGGGGGGGCCCAGGATAATTCACCCCTCCACTTT
D: NA; J: TRBJ2-5; size: NA; V: TRBV29-1; CDR3: CSVEPGYQETQYF; DNA: TGCAGCGTTGAACCAGGTTACCAAGAGACCCAGTACTTC
D: NA; J: TRBJ2-5; size: NA; V: TRBV2; CDR3: CASSVGSETQYF; DNA: TGTGCCAGCAGCGTTGGGAGCGAGACCCAGTACTTC
D: NA; J: TRBJ2-7; size: NA; V: TRBV9; CDR3: CASSLSPAVYEQYF; DNA: TGTGCCAGCAGCCTTTCCCCCGCCGTCTACGAGCAGTACTTC
D: TRBD1; J: TRBJ1-3; size: NA; V: TRBV6-1; CDR3: CASSVWTGAGNTIYF; DNA: TGTGCCAGCAGTGTTTGGACAGGGGCTGGAAACACCATATATTTT
D: NA; J: TRBJ2-5; size: NA; V: TRBV5-1; CDR3: CASSSDSYQETQYF; DNA: TGCGCCAGCAGCAGCGACAGCTACCAAGAGACCCAGTACTTC
D: TRBD1; J: TRBJ1-2; size: NA; V: TRBV9; CDR3: CASSDGTVYGYTF; DNA: TGTGCCAGCAGCGACGGGACAGTCTATGGCTACACCTTC
D: TRBD1; J: TRBJ1-6; size: NA; V: TRBV5-6; CDR3: CASSGWTGMNSPLHF; DNA: TGTGCCAGCAGCGGGTGGACAGGGATGAATTCACCCCTCCACTTT